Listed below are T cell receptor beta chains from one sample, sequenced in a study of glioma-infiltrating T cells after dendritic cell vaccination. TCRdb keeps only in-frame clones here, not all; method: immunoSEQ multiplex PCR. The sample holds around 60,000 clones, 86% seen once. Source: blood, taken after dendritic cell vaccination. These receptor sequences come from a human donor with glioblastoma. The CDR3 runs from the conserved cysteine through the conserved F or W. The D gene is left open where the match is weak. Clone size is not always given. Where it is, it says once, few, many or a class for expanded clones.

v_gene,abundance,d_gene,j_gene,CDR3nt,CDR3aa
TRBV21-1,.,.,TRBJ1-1,TGTGCCAGCAGCGCCAGGGACAGGGGAGGTACTGAAGCTTTCTTT,CASSARDRGGTEAFF
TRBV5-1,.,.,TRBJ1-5,TGTGCCAGCAGCTACGGGACTAATCAGCCCCAGCATTTT,CASSYGTNQPQHF
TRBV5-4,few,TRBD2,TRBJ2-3,TGTGCCAGCAGCCCGGGACTAGCGGGGGGCCCGCAGTATTTT,CASSPGLAGGPQYF
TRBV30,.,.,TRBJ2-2,TGTGCCTGGGCCGGGACTTCAAACACCGGGGAGCTGTTTTTT,CAWAGTSNTGELFF
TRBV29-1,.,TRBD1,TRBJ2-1,TGCAGCGTTGAAGGGGTGACAGGGGACAATGAGCAGTTCTTC,CSVEGVTGDNEQFF
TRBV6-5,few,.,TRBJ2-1,TGTGCCAGCAGTTCTGGGCCAGGGCCCTATGAGCAGTTCTTC,CASSSGPGPYEQFF
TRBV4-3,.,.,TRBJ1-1,TGCGCCAGCAGCCAATCTAGCCTGGCGAACACTGAAGCTTTCTTT,CASSQSSLANTEAFF
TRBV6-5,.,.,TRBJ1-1,TGTGCCAGCAACTCACGGTTAGTGAACACTGAAGCTTTCTTT,CASNSRLVNTEAFF
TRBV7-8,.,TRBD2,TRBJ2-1,TGTGCCAGCAGCACCTCCCTAGCGGGAGCCTCCTACAATGAGCAGTTCTTC,CASSTSLAGASYNEQFF
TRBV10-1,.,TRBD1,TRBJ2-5,TGCGCCAGCAGTGACCCCGGTTGGGGACAGGAGACCCAGTACTTC,CASSDPGWGQETQYF
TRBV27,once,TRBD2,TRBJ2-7,TGTGCCAGCGGCCGAAGGTTGGGAAAGCGGGAGTTTGCCCCCGAGCAGTACTTC,CASGRRLGKREFAPEQYF
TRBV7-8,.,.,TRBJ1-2,TGTGCCAGCAGCCCCCCTATAGGCTACACCTTC,CASSPPIGYTF
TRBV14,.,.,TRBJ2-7,TGTGCCAGCAGCCGTGCGGGACCTCGGGCCTACGAGCAGTACTTC,CASSRAGPRAYEQYF
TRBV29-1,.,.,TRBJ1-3,TGCAGCGCCGGACAGAGCTCTGGAAACACCATATATTTT,CSAGQSSGNTIYF
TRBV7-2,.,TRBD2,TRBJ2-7,TGTGCCAGCAGCTCTATGACTAGCGGGGTCTACGAGCAGTACTTC,CASSSMTSGVYEQYF
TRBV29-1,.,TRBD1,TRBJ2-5,TGCAGCGCCCCGGGACAGGGTACAAAGACCCAGTACTTC,CSAPGQGTKTQYF
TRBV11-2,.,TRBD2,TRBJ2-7,TGTGCCAGCAGCCTAGTGACTAGCGGGAGCCCGGCCTACGAGCAGTACTTC,CASSLVTSGSPAYEQYF